These 25 T cell receptor beta chains were all obtained from the same sample, sequenced in a study of beta chain features in type 1 diabetes. All of the isolated RNA was reverse transcribed, so expressed TCRB transcripts were sequenced. Here immunoSEQ multiplex PCR was the method, and the copy in TCRdb shows in-frame clones only, minus some. Among approximately 340,000 clones listed, less than 15% were seen once. What was sequenced was naive CD4+ T cells from blood. These receptors all come from a woman under 30 in good health.

This clone was seen more than once but under ten times. V usage is TRBV5-1 and J usage is TRBJ2-5; 13 bases agree with TRBD2. With V trimmed by 0 bases and J by 0 bases, 8 bases remained unmatched. Germline V CDR1 and CDR2: SGHRS, YFSETQ. The CDR3 extends over 19 amino acids. The CDR3 spells CASSLARGTSGVYQETQYF. The CDR3 nucleotides are TGCGCCAGCAGCTTGGCGAGGGGGACTAGCGGGGTGTACCAAGAGACCCAGTACTTC.

The rearrangement uses TRBV14 and TRBJ2-1; 10 bases align to TRBD2. CDR1 is SGHDN and CDR2 is FVKESK in the germline V gene. The CDR3 runs 17 residues. Germline trimming cut 0 bases from V and 6 bases from J; bases unmatched to any gene: 8. Here the CDR3 DNA reads TGTGCCAGCAGCCAAGATCTGATCGCTAGCGGGAGCAATGAGCAGTTCTTC. Its protein product is CASSQDLIASGSNEQFF.

This clone was observed a handful of times. The DNA for the CDR3 is TGTGCCAGCAGTTTAAGCGGGATCAATGAGCAGTTCTTC. Amino acid sequence: CASSLSGINEQFF. The chain recombines TRBV28 with TRBJ2-1; 7 bases fit TRBD2. Trimming at V came to 2 bases and at J to 6 bases, leaving 1 base not matched to a gene. The CDR3 is made up of 13 amino acids. Germline V gene data show CDR1 as MDHEN and CDR2 as SYDVKM. Full variable domain (remainder filled in from reference TRBV28 and TRBJ2-1): DVKVTQSSRYLVKRTGEKVFLECVQDMDHENMFWYRQDPGLGLRLIYFSYDVKMKEKGDIPEGYSVSREKKERFSLILESASTNQTSMYLCASSLSGINEQFFGPGTRLTVL.

This clone has just a few counts. CDR3 sequence: CASSWGQGGETQYF. The CDR3 nucleotides are TGCGCCAGCAGCTGGGGGCAGGGTGGAGAGACCCAGTACTTC. This rearrangement joins TRBV5-1 to TRBJ2-5; tentatively, D is TRBD1 (6 bases). The CDR3 runs 14 residues. V was shortened by 3 bases and J by 4 bases, with 13 bases between the two germline ends. Germline V lookup: CDR1 SGHRS, CDR2 YFSETQ.

The rearrangement joins TRBV7-2 to TRBJ2-3, with 14 bases fitting TRBD2. This CDR3 has 17 amino acids. The V gene's germline CDR1 is SGHTA and CDR2 FQGNSA. With V trimmed by 5 bases and J by 2 bases, 6 bases remained unmatched. The CDR3: CASSARLAGGDTDTQYF. The CDR3 DNA sequence: TGTGCCAGCAGCGCGCGACTAGCGGGAGGGGACACAGATACGCAGTATTTT.

This clone was seen a handful of times. The CDR3 region is CASSLGGLAGGVYEQYF. The CDR3 DNA follows: TGTGCCAGCAGCTTAGGAGGGCTAGCGGGAGGTGTTTACGAGCAGTACTTC. The chain couples TRBV7-3 to TRBJ2-7; 11 nucleotides align to TRBD2. This CDR3 has 17 amino acids. Per the germline V gene, CDR1 is SGHTA and CDR2 is FQGTGA. Losses at the gene ends were 2 bases for V and 4 bases for J; bases not matched to a gene: 10.

This clone has more than one count but fewer than ten. J is TRBJ2-3 and V is TRBV7-9; TRBD2 might be the D (6 bases). V was trimmed by 5 bases and J by 6 bases, leaving 9 bases between them. The CDR3 spans 12 residues. Germline lookup yields CDR1 SEHNR and CDR2 FQNEAQ (reference sequence). The CDR3 DNA is TGTGCCAGCAGCGCGGGGTTGGATACGCAGTATTTT. This translates into CASSAGLDTQYF.

This sequence joins TRBV6-1 and TRBJ1-1, with D possibly TRBD1 on 5 matching bases. The CDR3 is 14 amino acids. The V end lost 4 bases, the J end lost 3 bases, and 12 bases lay between the germline ends. Germline CDR1 reads MNHNS; CDR2 reads SASEGT. CDR3 nucleotides: TGTGCCAGCAGTGGACAGTCCCCTTACACTGAAGCTTTCTTT. This gives the protein CASSGQSPYTEAFF.

CDR3 sequence (DNA): TGTGCCTGGAGTGTATCACAGGGTAGCAATCAGCCCCAGCATTTT. Its protein is CAWSVSQGSNQPQHF. J is TRBJ1-5 and V is TRBV30, with D possibly being TRBD1 (6 bases). In germline, CDR1 is GTSNPN, CDR2 SVGIG (reference sequence). The CDR3 extends over 15 amino acids. V shed 0 bases and J shed 0 bases, with 9 bases lying between them.

The chain carries TRBV20-1 and TRBJ2-5; D gene uncertain. The CDR3 length is 10 residues. CDR1 and CDR2 (germline): DFQATT, SNEGSKA (reference sequence). Between the trimmed V and J ends, which lost 8 bases and 5 bases, there was a span of 9 bases. The CDR3 loop reads CSTLRETQYF. The CDR3, as DNA: TGCAGTACTTTACGGGAGACCCAGTACTTC.

This clone was found a few times. The CDR3 nucleotides are TGTGCCAGCAGCCTGCGGGGCCCTAGCACAGATACGCAGTATTTT. Translation gives CASSLRGPSTDTQYF. The gene calls are TRBV7-6 and TRBJ2-3, with D tentatively TRBD2 (6 bases). This CDR3 is 15 amino acids long. V was pared by 5 bases and J by 0 bases, with 12 bases between. Per germline, CDR1 SGHVS and CDR2 FNYEAQ.

The J gene is TRBJ2-5, the V gene TRBV5-1; 8 bases map to TRBD2. Germline V lookup: CDR1 SGHRS, CDR2 YFSETQ. V shed 4 bases and J 9 bases; nucleotides not matched to a gene: 14. The CDR3 is 15 amino acids. CDR3 protein: CASSRTSGPLAAQYF. As DNA, the CDR3 is TGCGCCAGCAGCCGAACTAGCGGACCCCTGGCGGCCCAGTACTTC.

The rearrangement uses TRBV28 and TRBJ2-2; the match to TRBD2 covers 7 bases. This CDR3 has 15 amino acids. Germline CDR1 is MDHEN and CDR2 is SYDVKM. V was pared by 1 base and J by 6 bases, with 5 bases of the junction left unmatched. The CDR3 nucleotides read TGTGCCAGCAGTTTATCGGGACTAAGGTCCGGGGAGCTGTTTTTT. Protein sequence: CASSLSGLRSGELFF.

V usage is TRBV28 and J usage is TRBJ2-7; a possible D gene is TRBD1 (6 bases). Between the trimmed V and J ends, which lost 6 bases and 2 bases, there was a span of 17 bases. This CDR3 is 15 amino acids long. Germline V lookup: CDR1 MDHEN, CDR2 SYDVKM. This chain's CDR3 is CASSYPGQSPYEQYF. In nucleotides, the CDR3 is TGTGCCAGCAGCTACCCCGGACAGTCGCCCTACGAGCAGTACTTC. Complete variable domain (other parts from reference TRBV28 and TRBJ2-7): DVKVTQSSRYLVKRTGEKVFLECVQDMDHENMFWYRQDPGLGLRLIYFSYDVKMKEKGDIPEGYSVSREKKERFSLILESASTNQTSMYLCASSYPGQSPYEQYFGPGTRLTVT.

This clone appeared a few times. The V gene is TRBV11-1, the J gene TRBJ2-5; 9 bases are shared with TRBD2. The CDR3 is 14 amino acids. CDR1 SGHAT and CDR2 FQDESV come from the germline V gene (reference sequence). With 3 bases clipped from V and 4 bases from J, the junction kept 3 bases outside the gene matches. CDR3 amino acids: CASSFSGRGETQYF. For the CDR3, the DNA is TGTGCCAGCAGCTTTAGCGGGAGAGGAGAGACCCAGTACTTC.

The table lists this clone with a few counts. V and J are TRBV11-3 and TRBJ2-7; 9 positions agree with TRBD2. Germline trimming cut 5 bases from V and 5 bases from J; bases unmatched to any gene: 7. The germline V gene encodes CDR1 SGHNT and CDR2 YENEEA. The CDR3 contains 14 residues. CDR3 coding DNA: TGTGCCAGCAGCGTTAGCGGGAGAATCAACGAGCAGTACTTC. Encoded protein: CASSVSGRINEQYF.

In its sample, this clone was seen a few times. V usage is TRBV15 and J usage is TRBJ2-7; D remains ambiguous. V was pared by 0 bases and J by 0 bases, with 9 bases between. The germline CDR1 and CDR2 sequences are LNHNV and YYDKDF (reference sequence). This CDR3 has 15 residues. The CDR3 nucleotides read TGTGCCACCAGCAGAGACCAGAAAAGCTCCTACGAGCAGTACTTC. Translation gives CATSRDQKSSYEQYF.

The chain is built from TRBV15 and TRBJ1-1; perhaps TRBD1 as D (6 bases). V was shortened by 4 bases and J by 8 bases, with 11 bases between the two germline ends. This CDR3 is 12 amino acids long. Germline CDR1 reads LNHNV; CDR2 reads YYDKDF (reference sequence). The DNA of the CDR3 is TGTGCCACCAGCATCTACACAGGGGAAGCTTTCTTT. It translates to CATSIYTGEAFF.

The chain has TRBV4-1 and TRBJ2-5; no definite D call. The CDR3 length is 13 residues. V lost 4 bases and J lost 3, with 9 bases in between. Germline CDR1 MGHRA, CDR2 YSYEKL. The CDR3: CASSRDLKETQYF. The CDR3 DNA reads as TGCGCCAGCAGCCGAGACTTAAAAGAGACCCAGTACTTC.

The gene calls are TRBV5-4 and TRBJ2-5, with D hard to call. Trimming removed 0 bases from V and 2 bases from J, with 5 bases in between. This CDR3 is 13 amino acids long. Germline loops: CDR1 SGHNT, CDR2 YYREEE (reference sequence). The CDR3 loop reads CASSLVAQETQYF. CDR3 DNA: TGTGCCAGCAGCTTGGTGGCTCAAGAGACCCAGTACTTC.

The chain recombines TRBV7-3 with TRBJ1-1; maybe TRBD1 (5 bases). V was cut by 2 bases and J by 4 bases, with 11 bases left in between. The CDR3 is 14 amino acids. CDR1 is SGHTA, CDR2 FQGTGA, per germline. The chain's CDR3 is CASSLSAGVTEAFF. CDR3 DNA sequence: TGTGCCAGCAGCTTATCGGCGGGGGTCACTGAAGCTTTCTTT.

The chain is built from TRBV11-2 and TRBJ2-7, with 7 bases fitting TRBD2. V gave up 3 bases and J gave up 9 bases; unmatched junction bases: 8. CDR1 and CDR2 from the germline V gene are SGHAT and FQNNGV. CDR3 size: 13 residues. The DNA for the CDR3 is TGTGCCAGCAGCTTCTCTGGGGAGGGAGGGCAGTACTTC. Its translation is CASSFSGEGGQYF.

V usage is TRBV27 and J usage is TRBJ2-4; 9 bases map to TRBD1. The CDR3 runs to 18 residues. The J segment lost 0 bases and the V segment lost 4 bases, leaving 10 bases of the junction unmatched. Germline V CDR1 and CDR2: MNHEY, SMNVEV (reference sequence). The CDR3 here is CASSWGRDRALAKNIQYF. The CDR3 region has the DNA TGTGCCAGCAGTTGGGGGCGGGACAGGGCCTTAGCCAAAAACATTCAGTACTTC.

The V call is TRBV27, the J call TRBJ2-3; 9 positions agree with TRBD2. The trim removed 5 bases at V and 0 bases at J, leaving 6 bases unmatched. This CDR3 comprises 16 residues. The germline V gene encodes CDR1 MNHEY and CDR2 SMNVEV (reference sequence). CDR3 loop: CASSPLAGFSTDTQYF. CDR3 coding DNA: TGTGCCAGCAGTCCTCTAGCGGGGTTTAGCACAGATACGCAGTATTTT.

V usage is TRBV28 and J usage is TRBJ2-7; D is ambiguous. The CDR3 has 12 residues. CDR1 and CDR2 (germline): MDHEN, SYDVKM. Trimming took off 2 bases at V and 2 bases at J, with 4 bases between the two ends. Here the CDR3 DNA reads TGTGCCAGCAGTTTACGTCCCTACGAGCAGTACTTC. Amino acid sequence: CASSLRPYEQYF.